The present entry profiles one TCR beta chain with its context. This specimen belongs to a study of blood T cells in healthy people across ages. Sample-barcoded 5' priming and a J-beta primer mix drove a second PCR of roughly 7 to 11 cycles. TCRdb recomputed calls from the 5' RACE reads with MiXCR, one row per CDR3 protein. The sample includes around 1,000,000 distinct CDR3 sequences, around 25% of them seen just once. Trimming removed 0 bases from V and 5 bases from J, with 16 bases in between. This CDR3 region has 15 residues. CDR1 is DFQATT and CDR2 is SNEGSKA in the germline V gene (reference sequence). The data also belong to a second study, concerning T cells of mothers and their children.

This TCR came from a girl under 10 years old in good health. This chain connects TRBV20-1 to TRBJ2-5; the D gene is possibly TRBD2 (6 bases). The sample comprised blood. This CDR3 is CSARELGGIEETQYF. CDR3 DNA sequence: TGCAGTGCTAGAGAGCTCGGGGGTATAGAGGAGACCCAGTACTTC.